The clone carrying this TCR beta chain occurred a few times. What it binds is unknown. This specimen comes from a study of T cell repertoires in cytomegalovirus infection. As for the study in general: TCR beta signatures that were public indicated CMV infection and matching HLA type.

General study findings and limits: Predominance within the ex vivo response was attributable to HLA-C-restricted CMV-specific TCR beta clonotypes. Using cumulative public TCR beta family frequency, the authors identified those who carried CMV together with the relevant HLA.

MiXCR was run by TCRdb on the reads, yielding one entry per CDR3 protein. This sample yields approximately 500,000 distinct CDR3 sequences, of which approximately 10% are seen a single time; around 9.6% belongs to the top ten. This sequence originates from a human donor in good health (CMV status not recorded). Some clones in this sample may be carry-over from other donors' samples. The source material was PBMCs.

CDR3 bases: TGTGCCAGCAGTTTATCGTCGGGTTGGGACAAAAACATTCAGTACTTC. Translation: CASSLSSGWDKNIQYF. V gene TRBV27 combines with J gene TRBJ2-4; D not certain. Germline V lookup: CDR1 MNHEY, CDR2 SMNVEV (reference sequence). Trimming removed 0 bases from V and 3 bases from J, with 12 bases in between. This CDR3 is 16 amino acids long.